Listed here are 21 T cell receptor beta chains from one sample, sequenced in a study of blood T cell repertoires in COVID-19. Profiled with immunoSEQ multiplex PCR; TCRdb holds only in-frame clones, not every one. This sample has tens of thousands of clones, with around 82% found just once. Sequencing was done on a sample of peripheral blood. Source of these receptors: an older man with acute or convalescent COVID-19.

This chain links TRBV29-1 with TRBJ2-2; D is perhaps TRBD2 (7 bases). V gave up 6 bases and J gave up 7 bases, with 21 bases separating them. Germline assignment: CDR1 SQVTM and CDR2 ANQGSEA. The CDR3 has 15 residues. The CDR3, as DNA: TGCAGCGTCCAAACTGAGGGGGGGAATGTCGGGGAGCTGTTTTTT. The encoded protein is CSVQTEGGNVGELFF.

V is TRBV29-1 and J is TRBJ2-4; TRBD1 aligns across 11 bases. From germline, CDR1 is SQVTM and CDR2 ANQGSEA. V lost 6 bases, J lost 2 bases, and 6 bases stayed unmatched. This CDR3 comprises 15 residues. CDR3 protein: CSVGTGGMTKNIQYF. In DNA form, the CDR3 reads TGCAGCGTAGGGACAGGGGGTATGACCAAAAACATTCAGTACTTC.

By share, this clone counts as medium-sized (0.01 to 0.1%). This chain connects TRBV20-1 to TRBJ1-1, with D hard to call. Looked up from germline, CDR1 is DFQATT and CDR2 is SNEGSKA (reference sequence). V lost 3 bases and J 0 bases, leaving 11 bases between the germline ends. This CDR3 has 14 amino acids. Here the CDR3 reads CSASSTRMNTEAFF. CDR3 sequence (DNA): TGCAGTGCTAGTTCGACACGCATGAACACTGAAGCTTTCTTT.

The chain has TRBV7-2 and TRBJ1-4; TRBD1 matches at 7 bases. With 0 bases clipped from V and 3 bases from J, the junction kept 1 base outside the gene matches. The V gene's germline CDR1 is SGHTA and CDR2 FQGNSA. The CDR3 is made up of 15 amino acids. The CDR3 region is CASSLAGQSNEKLFF. The DNA for the CDR3 is TGTGCCAGCAGCTTAGCGGGACAGTCTAATGAAAAACTGTTTTTT.

The chain joins TRBV4-1 to TRBJ1-4; D remains ambiguous. Trimming shortened V by 0 bases and J by 2 bases, and 10 bases separated the two germline ends. CDR1 MGHRA and CDR2 YSYEKL come from the germline V gene. The CDR3 consists of 16 residues. Written as DNA, the CDR3 is TGCGCCAGCAGCCAAGAGGTCGGGGTCACTAATGAAAAACTGTTTTTT. Protein sequence: CASSQEVGVTNEKLFF.

The gene calls are TRBV30 and TRBJ1-5; D is possibly TRBD1 (5 bases). From germline, CDR1 is GTSNPN and CDR2 SVGIG (reference sequence). CDR3 length: 14 amino acids. With 0 bases removed from V and 4 bases from J, the gap between germline ends came to 10 bases. The CDR3 protein is CAWSVQAANQPQHF. The CDR3 DNA reads as TGTGCCTGGAGTGTACAGGCGGCAAATCAGCCCCAGCATTTT.

This rearrangement joins TRBV12-3 or TRBV12-4 to TRBJ1-1; 7 bases align to TRBD1. CDR3 length: 13 residues. V gave up 6 bases and J gave up 4 bases; unmatched junction bases: 5. CDR3 coding DNA: TGTGCCAGCAGAAGTCAGGGGGTCACTGAAGCTTTCTTT. Amino acid sequence: CASRSQGVTEAFF.

This clone was recorded a few times. This rearrangement joins TRBV7-9 to TRBJ2-1; TRBD1 agrees at 9 bases. The CDR3 totals 15 residues. Unmatched junction bases numbered 3, after V lost 1 base and J lost 5 bases. The germline CDR1 and CDR2 sequences are SEHNR and FQNEAQ (reference sequence). CDR3 sequence reads: CASSLVRDRDNEQFF. Here the CDR3 DNA reads TGTGCCAGCAGCTTAGTACGGGACAGGGACAATGAGCAGTTCTTC.

The rearrangement uses TRBV30 and TRBJ1-2; D remains ambiguous. The CDR3 length is 12 residues. Germline CDR1 reads GTSNPN; CDR2 reads SVGIG (reference sequence). Trimming took 2 bases from V and 4 from J, leaving 8 bases between them. The CDR3 is CAWSRQIYGYTF. The CDR3 bases are TGTGCCTGGAGTAGACAAATCTATGGCTACACCTTC.

V usage is TRBV5-1 and J usage is TRBJ1-5; 7 positions agree with TRBD1. V trimming: 4 bases; J trimming: 4 bases; junction bases outside the gene matches: 11. Germline V gene data show CDR1 as SGHRS and CDR2 as YFSETQ. The length of the CDR3 is 16 residues. The CDR3 DNA reads as TGCGCCAGCAGCCAGGGACCGGGACAGTTTAATCAGCCCCAGCATTTT. Translated: CASSQGPGQFNQPQHF.

The chain is built from TRBV7-6 and TRBJ2-1; possibly TRBD2 for D (6 bases). This CDR3 comprises 15 residues. V shed 5 bases and J shed 7 bases, with 18 bases lying between them. Looked up from germline, CDR1 is SGHVS and CDR2 is FNYEAQ. CDR3 bases: TGTGCCAGCAGCGAACGGCGGGATGTGGGGAATGAGCAGTTCTTC. It yields the protein CASSERRDVGNEQFF.

V is TRBV29-1 and J is TRBJ1-2; tentative D call: TRBD1 (6 bases). Germline-derived CDR1 and CDR2 are SQVTM and ANQGSEA. There are 14 residues in the CDR3. V lost 1 base, J lost 1 base, and 10 bases lay in between. CDR3 sequence reads: CSVEGGQLNYGYTF. CDR3 nucleotide sequence: TGCAGCGTTGAAGGGGGACAACTTAACTATGGCTACACCTTC.

The J gene is TRBJ2-3, the V gene TRBV29-1; a weak D match, TRBD1 (6 bases). Germline V gene data show CDR1 as SQVTM and CDR2 as ANQGSEA. Trimming took off 6 bases at V and 4 bases at J, with 20 bases between the two ends. CDR3 length: 15 residues. As DNA, the CDR3 is TGCAGCGTGCATACCGGACAGACTACTTCAGATACGCAGTATTTT. It specifies CSVHTGQTTSDTQYF.

The sample holds one count of this clone. The chain links TRBV18 to TRBJ1-2; 9 bases fit TRBD1. Germline CDR1 KGHSH, CDR2 LQKENI. The CDR3 covers 15 residues. After removal of 3 bases from V and 4 bases from J, the junction contained 6 bases not matched to a gene. CDR3 DNA sequence: TGTGCCAGCTCACCGGGAGCGGGACAGGGCTATGGCTACACCTTC. It encodes CASSPGAGQGYGYTF.

The chain couples TRBV23-1 to TRBJ1-1; TRBD1 is a possible D gene (6 bases). TRBV23-1 is an ORF; its function is uncertain. This CDR3 has 12 amino acids. V gave up 3 bases and J gave up 7 bases, with 9 bases separating them. As DNA, the CDR3 is TGCGCCAGCAGTCATACAGGGTTTGAAGCTTTCTTT. This sequence encodes CASSHTGFEAFF.

The rearrangement uses TRBV6-2 or TRBV6-3 and TRBJ2-3; 8 bases map to TRBD2. The CDR3 length is 16 residues. J lost 2 bases, V lost 3 bases, and 7 bases had no gene match. Germline loops: CDR1 MNHEY, CDR2 SVGEGT. This chain's CDR3 is CASSYPLAGYTDTQYF. The CDR3 region has the DNA TGTGCCAGCAGTTATCCGCTAGCGGGCTACACAGATACGCAGTATTTT.

This chain joins TRBV4-1 and TRBJ2-1, with a possible D match to TRBD1 (6 bases). The CDR3 runs to 17 residues. V was clipped by 2 bases and J by 0 bases, with 14 bases between them. The germline CDR1 and CDR2 sequences are MGHRA and YSYEKL. CDR3 in amino acids: CASSQLKDSSSYNEQFF. The CDR3 DNA follows: TGCGCCAGCAGCCAACTGAAGGACAGCAGCTCCTACAATGAGCAGTTCTTC.

This clone has only one observation. The chain uses TRBV24-1 and TRBJ2-3; 12 bases line up with TRBD1. J gave up 5 bases and V 0 bases, and 2 bases lay outside the gene matches. This CDR3 contains 16 residues. Germline values: CDR1 KGHDR, CDR2 SFDVKD. The CDR3 region has the DNA TGTGCCACCAGTGATTTGGGGGACAGGGGGCAAGATACGCAGTATTTT. Translating gives CATSDLGDRGQDTQYF.

This sequence joins TRBV5-1 and TRBJ2-7; D not certain. The CDR3 length is 17 residues. CDR1 is SGHRS and CDR2 is YFSETQ in the germline V gene. The germline V and J ends were trimmed by 2 bases and 6 bases, with 24 bases remaining between them. The CDR3 DNA reads as TGCGCCAGCAGCTTCGCGTTGAGACGAACCACCCGAGGCGAGCAGTACTTC. Translated: CASSFALRRTTRGEQYF.

There are a few counts of this clone. The CDR3 nucleotides are TGTGCCAGCAGCTTAGATCAGGCGGGGATTTCCTACGAGCAGTACTTC. It yields the protein CASSLDQAGISYEQYF. V and J are TRBV11-2 and TRBJ2-7; a possible D gene is TRBD2 (6 bases). V lost 0 bases, J lost 1 base, and 13 bases lay in between. CDR3 length: 16 residues. Germline-derived CDR1 and CDR2 are SGHAT and FQNNGV.

This clone was observed a few times. The junction departs from the called germline gene at one end, perhaps through a read error. J is TRBJ1-1 and V is TRBV18, with D possibly TRBD1 on 6 matching bases. The CDR3 runs 14 residues. CDR1 is KGHSH and CDR2 is LQKENI in the germline V gene. The CDR3 loop is CASSRQGRNAEAFF. Written as DNA, the CDR3 is TGTGCCAGCTCACGGCAGGGGCGGAACGCTGAAGCTTTCTTT.